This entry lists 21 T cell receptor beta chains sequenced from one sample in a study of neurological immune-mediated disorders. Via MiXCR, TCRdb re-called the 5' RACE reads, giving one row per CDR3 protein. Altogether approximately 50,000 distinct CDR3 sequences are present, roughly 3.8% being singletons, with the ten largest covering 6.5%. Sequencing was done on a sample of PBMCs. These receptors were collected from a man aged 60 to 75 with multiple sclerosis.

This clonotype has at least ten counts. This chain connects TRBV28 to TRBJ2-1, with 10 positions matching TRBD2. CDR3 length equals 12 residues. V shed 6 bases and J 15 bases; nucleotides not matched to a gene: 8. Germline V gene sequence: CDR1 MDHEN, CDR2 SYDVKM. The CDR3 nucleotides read TGTGCCAGCAGCGTCAGCGGGAGGGCGGGGTTCTTC. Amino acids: CASSVSGRAGFF.

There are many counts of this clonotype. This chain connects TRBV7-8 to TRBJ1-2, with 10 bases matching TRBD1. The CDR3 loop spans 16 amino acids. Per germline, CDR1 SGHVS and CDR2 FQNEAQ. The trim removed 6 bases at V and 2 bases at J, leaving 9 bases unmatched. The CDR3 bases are TGTGCCAGCAGTCCCTACTCGGGACAGGGGAACTATGGCTACACCTTC. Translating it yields CASSPYSGQGNYGYTF. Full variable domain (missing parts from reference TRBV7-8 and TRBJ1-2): GAGVSQSPRYKVAKRGQDVALRCDPISGHVSLFWYQQALGQGPEFLTYFQNEAQLDKSGLPSDRFFAERPEGSVSTLKIQRTQQEDSAVYLCASSPYSGQGNYGYTFGSGTRLTVV.

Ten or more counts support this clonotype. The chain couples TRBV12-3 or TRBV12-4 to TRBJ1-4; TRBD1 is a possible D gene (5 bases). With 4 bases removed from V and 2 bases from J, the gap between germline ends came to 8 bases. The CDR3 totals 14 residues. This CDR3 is CASSSSGTNEKLFF. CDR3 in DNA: TGTGCCAGCAGTTCGTCAGGGACTAATGAAAAACTGTTTTTT.

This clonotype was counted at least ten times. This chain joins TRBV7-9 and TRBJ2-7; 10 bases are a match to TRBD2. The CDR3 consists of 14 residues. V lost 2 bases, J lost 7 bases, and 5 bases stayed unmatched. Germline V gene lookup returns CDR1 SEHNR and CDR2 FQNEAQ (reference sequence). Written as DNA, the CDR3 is TGTGCCAGCAGCTTACTAGCGGGAGTGGGGGAGCAGTACTTC. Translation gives CASSLLAGVGEQYF.

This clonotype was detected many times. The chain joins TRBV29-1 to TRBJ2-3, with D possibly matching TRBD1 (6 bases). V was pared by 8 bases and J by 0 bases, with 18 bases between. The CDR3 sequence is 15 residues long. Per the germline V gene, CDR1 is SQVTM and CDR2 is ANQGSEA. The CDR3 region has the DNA TGCAGCATGTCCCCCCCAGGGGCTAGCACAGATACGCAGTATTTT. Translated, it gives CSMSPPGASTDTQYF.

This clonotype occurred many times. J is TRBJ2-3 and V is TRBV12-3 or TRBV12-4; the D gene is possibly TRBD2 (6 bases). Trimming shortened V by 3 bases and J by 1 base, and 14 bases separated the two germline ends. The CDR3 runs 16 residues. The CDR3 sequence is CASSFGGVRGTDTQYF. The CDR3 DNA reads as TGTGCCAGCAGTTTCGGGGGAGTCAGAGGCACAGATACGCAGTATTTT.

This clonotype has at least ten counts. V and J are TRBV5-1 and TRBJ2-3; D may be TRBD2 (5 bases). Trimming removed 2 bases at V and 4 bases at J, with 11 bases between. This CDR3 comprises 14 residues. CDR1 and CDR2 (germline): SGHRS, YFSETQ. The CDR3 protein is CASSLRGDPDTQYF. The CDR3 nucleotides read TGCGCCAGCAGCTTACGGGGAGATCCAGATACGCAGTATTTT.

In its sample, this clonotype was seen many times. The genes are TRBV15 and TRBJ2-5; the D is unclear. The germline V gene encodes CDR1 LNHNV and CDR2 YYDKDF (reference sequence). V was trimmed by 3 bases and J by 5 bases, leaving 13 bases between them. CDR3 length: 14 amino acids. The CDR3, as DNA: TGTGCCACCAGCAGGAACAGCGCCGGGGAGACCCAGTACTTC. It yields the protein CATSRNSAGETQYF. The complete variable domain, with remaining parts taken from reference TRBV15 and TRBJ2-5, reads DAMVIQNPRYQVTQFGKPVTLSCSQTLNHNVMYWYQQKSSQAPKLLFHYYDKDFNNEADTPDNFQSRRPNTSFCFLDIRSPGLGDTAMYLCATSRNSAGETQYFGPGTRLLVL.

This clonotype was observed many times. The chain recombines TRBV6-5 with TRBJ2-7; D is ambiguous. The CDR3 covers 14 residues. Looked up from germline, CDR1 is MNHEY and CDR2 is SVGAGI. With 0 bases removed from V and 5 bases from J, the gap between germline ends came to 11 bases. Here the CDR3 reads CASSYSQTVDEQYF. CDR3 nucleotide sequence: TGTGCCAGCAGTTACTCGCAGACGGTAGACGAGCAGTACTTC.

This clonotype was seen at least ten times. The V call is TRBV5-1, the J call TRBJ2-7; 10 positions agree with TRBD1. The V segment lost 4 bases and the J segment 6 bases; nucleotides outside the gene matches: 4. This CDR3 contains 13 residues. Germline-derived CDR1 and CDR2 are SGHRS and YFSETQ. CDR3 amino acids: CASSPGTGVEQYF. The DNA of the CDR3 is TGCGCCAGCAGCCCTGGGACAGGGGTCGAGCAGTACTTC.

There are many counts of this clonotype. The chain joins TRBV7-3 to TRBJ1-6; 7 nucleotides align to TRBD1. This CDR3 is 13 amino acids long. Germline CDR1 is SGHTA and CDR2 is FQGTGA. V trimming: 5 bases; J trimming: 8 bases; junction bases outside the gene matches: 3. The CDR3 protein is CASSPGTDSPLHF. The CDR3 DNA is TGTGCCAGCAGCCCAGGGACAGATTCACCCCTCCACTTT.

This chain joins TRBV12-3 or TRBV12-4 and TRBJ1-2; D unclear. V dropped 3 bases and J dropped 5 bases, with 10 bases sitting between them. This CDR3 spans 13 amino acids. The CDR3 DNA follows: TGTGCCAGCAGTTTGCCGGGATATTATGGCTACACCTTC. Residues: CASSLPGYYGYTF.

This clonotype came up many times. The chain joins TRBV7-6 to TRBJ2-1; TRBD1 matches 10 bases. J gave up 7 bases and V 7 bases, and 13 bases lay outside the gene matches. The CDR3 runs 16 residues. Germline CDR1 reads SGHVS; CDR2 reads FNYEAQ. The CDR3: CASTLLGQGDLNEQFF. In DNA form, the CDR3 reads TGTGCCAGCACCCTCTTAGGACAGGGGGATTTGAATGAGCAGTTCTTC.

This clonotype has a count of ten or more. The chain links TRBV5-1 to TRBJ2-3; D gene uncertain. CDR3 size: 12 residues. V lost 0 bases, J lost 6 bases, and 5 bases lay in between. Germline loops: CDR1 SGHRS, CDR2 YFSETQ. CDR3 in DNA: TGCGCCAGCAGCTTGGTTCGGGATACGCAGTATTTT. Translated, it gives CASSLVRDTQYF.

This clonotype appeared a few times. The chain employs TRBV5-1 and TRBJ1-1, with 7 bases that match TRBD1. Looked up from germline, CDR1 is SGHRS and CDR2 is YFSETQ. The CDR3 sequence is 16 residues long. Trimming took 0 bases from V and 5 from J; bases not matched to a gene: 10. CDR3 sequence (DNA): TGCGCCAGCAGCTTGGAAGGGACAGATAGGAGGACTGAAGCTTTCTTT. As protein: CASSLEGTDRRTEAFF.

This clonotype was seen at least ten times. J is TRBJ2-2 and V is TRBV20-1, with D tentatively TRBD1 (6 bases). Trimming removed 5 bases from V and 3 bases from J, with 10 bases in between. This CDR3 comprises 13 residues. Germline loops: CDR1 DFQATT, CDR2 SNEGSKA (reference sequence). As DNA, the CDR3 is TGCAGTGCTCCTTGGACAGACACCGGGGAGCTGTTTTTT. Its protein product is CSAPWTDTGELFF.

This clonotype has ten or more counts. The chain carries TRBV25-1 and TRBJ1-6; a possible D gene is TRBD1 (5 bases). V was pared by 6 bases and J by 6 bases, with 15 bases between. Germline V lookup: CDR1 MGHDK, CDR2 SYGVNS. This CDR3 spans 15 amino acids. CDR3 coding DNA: TGTGCCAGCAGGCCCCTGGACACCTTTAATTCACCCCTCCACTTT. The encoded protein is CASRPLDTFNSPLHF.

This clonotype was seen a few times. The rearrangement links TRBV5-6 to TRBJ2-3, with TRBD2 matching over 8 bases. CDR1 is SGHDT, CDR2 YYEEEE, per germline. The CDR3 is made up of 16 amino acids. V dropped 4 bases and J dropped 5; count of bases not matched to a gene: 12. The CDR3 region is CASSPRGGGSRDTQYF. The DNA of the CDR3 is TGTGCCAGCAGCCCCCGGGGCGGGGGGTCACGAGATACGCAGTATTTT.

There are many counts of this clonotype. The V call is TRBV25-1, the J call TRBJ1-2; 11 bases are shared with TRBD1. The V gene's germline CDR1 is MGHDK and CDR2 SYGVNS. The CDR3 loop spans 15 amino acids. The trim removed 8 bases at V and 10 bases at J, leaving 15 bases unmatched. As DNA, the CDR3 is TGTGCCAGCGAGTGTCCCGGACAGGGGGCGCCCCCCTACACCTTC. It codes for CASECPGQGAPPYTF.

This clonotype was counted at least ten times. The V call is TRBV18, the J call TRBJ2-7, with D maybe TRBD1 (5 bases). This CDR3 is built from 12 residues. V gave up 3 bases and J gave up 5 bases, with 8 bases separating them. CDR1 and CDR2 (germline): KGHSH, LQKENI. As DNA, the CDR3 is TGTGCCAGCTCACCGTTCAGGGACGAGCAGTACTTC. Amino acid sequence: CASSPFRDEQYF.

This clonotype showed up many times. The CDR3: CASSLAILTSGSTDTQYF. CDR3 bases: TGTGCCAGCAGCTTAGCTATCCTGACTAGCGGGTCCACAGATACGCAGTATTTT. This sequence joins TRBV7-2 and TRBJ2-3; 10 nucleotides agree with TRBD2. Trimming cost V 0 bases and J 2 bases; bases outside gene matches: 8. The CDR3 spans 18 residues. CDR1 and CDR2 from the germline V gene are SGHTA and FQGNSA.